These 21 T cell receptor beta chains share one sample of origin, sequenced in a study of T cells in Graves' hyperthyroidism and ophthalmopathy. Using RNA transcripts as the source, TCR beta CDR3 regions were amplified. A set of HTBI primers served as the primers for a first-round RT-PCR of the TCR CDR3. TCRdb processed the multiplex PCR reads anew with MiXCR; each CDR3 protein has one entry. The sample lists fewer than 650,000 distinct CDR3 sequences; 14% were seen once. Sequences were obtained from blood. The receptor set was obtained from a woman aged 35 to 49 with Graves' hyperthyroidism.

This clonotype was observed at least ten times. The chain couples TRBV18 to TRBJ2-1, with D perhaps matching TRBD2 (6 bases). The CDR3 is 15 residues long. Germline V gene lookup returns CDR1 KGHSH and CDR2 LQKENI. The germline V and J ends were trimmed by 2 bases and 6 bases, with 14 bases remaining between them. Written as DNA, the CDR3 is TGTGCCAGCTCACCAGGACGGCCGACTAGCAATGAGCAGTTCTTC. Encoded protein: CASSPGRPTSNEQFF.

There are many counts of this clonotype. The rearrangement links TRBV18 to TRBJ1-2; no clear D. Germline loops: CDR1 KGHSH, CDR2 LQKENI. V lost 4 bases and J lost 6, with 6 bases in between. There are 11 residues in the CDR3. CDR3 residues: CASSHSNGYTF. As DNA, the CDR3 is TGTGCCAGCTCACATAGTAATGGCTACACCTTC.

The sample holds a few counts of this clonotype. The chain combines TRBV28 with TRBJ1-2; TRBD1 agrees at 8 bases. Germline CDR1 MDHEN, CDR2 SYDVKM. V trimming: 7 bases; J trimming: 7 bases; junction bases outside the gene matches: 14. The CDR3 extends over 15 amino acids. CDR3 sequence: CASIPKDRAVSGYTF. The DNA of the CDR3 is TGTGCCAGCATCCCTAAGGACAGGGCGGTCTCTGGCTACACCTTC.

The chain couples TRBV20-1 to TRBJ2-7; D not certain. The length of the CDR3 is 15 residues. V shed 1 base and J shed 1 base, with 14 bases lying between them. Per germline, CDR1 DFQATT and CDR2 SNEGSKA (reference sequence). CDR3 in amino acids: CSARAAGHLSYEQYF. Here the CDR3 DNA reads TGCAGTGCTAGAGCGGCCGGCCACCTATCCTACGAGCAGTACTTC.

In this sample, this clonotype turned up many times. The chain recombines TRBV12-3 or TRBV12-4 with TRBJ2-6; no clear D gene. Trimming shortened V by 3 bases and J by 0 bases, and 6 bases separated the two germline ends. CDR3 length: 15 residues. The DNA of the CDR3 is TGTGCCAGCAGTTTCTACGGCTCTGGGGCCAACGTCCTGACTTTC. Translated: CASSFYGSGANVLTF.

This chain joins TRBV6-1 and TRBJ2-4; D gene uncertain. With 3 bases removed from V and 1 base from J, the gap between germline ends came to 13 bases. The germline gives CDR1 MNHNS, CDR2 SASEGT. There are 16 residues in the CDR3. The CDR3 is CASSDVAAGAKNIQYF. The CDR3, as DNA: TGTGCCAGCAGTGACGTGGCGGCCGGGGCCAAAAACATTCAGTACTTC.

The sample holds many counts of this clonotype. The chain links TRBV11-2 to TRBJ2-7; D remains ambiguous. This CDR3 comprises 15 residues. Per the germline V gene, CDR1 is SGHAT and CDR2 is FQNNGV. Trimming removed 3 bases from V and 5 bases from J, with 17 bases in between. CDR3 DNA: TGTGCCAGCAGCTTGATAGGACGGCCCCGGGACGAGCAGTACTTC. The encoded protein is CASSLIGRPRDEQYF.

This clonotype has at least ten counts. The chain combines TRBV5-5 with TRBJ2-7; D perhaps matches TRBD1 (5 bases). The V end lost 0 bases, the J end lost 2 bases, and 12 bases lay between the germline ends. Germline CDR1 and CDR2: SGHKS and YYEKEE (reference sequence). The CDR3 is made up of 15 amino acids. The DNA of the CDR3 is TGTGCCAGCAGCTTGGCCGACAGCGTTACCTACGAGCAGTACTTC. Translating it yields CASSLADSVTYEQYF.

This clonotype was seen a few times. This chain connects TRBV27 to TRBJ2-7; TRBD2 agrees at 11 bases. J lost 4 bases, V lost 4 bases, and 9 bases had no gene match. This CDR3 spans 16 amino acids. Germline loops: CDR1 MNHEY, CDR2 SMNVEV (reference sequence). The CDR3 region is CASSSRGLAEAYEQYF. The CDR3, as DNA: TGTGCCAGCAGTTCGCGGGGACTAGCGGAAGCTTACGAGCAGTACTTC.

This clonotype appeared many times. The chain recombines TRBV20-1 with TRBJ2-7, with 9 nucleotides matching TRBD2. The CDR3 consists of 15 residues. Per the germline V gene, CDR1 is DFQATT and CDR2 is SNEGSKA (reference sequence). Germline trimming cut 3 bases from V and 7 bases from J; bases unmatched to any gene: 13. DNA of the CDR3: TGCAGTGCTAGGGGGGAGACTAGCGGATGGCTGGAGCAGTACTTC. This gives the protein CSARGETSGWLEQYF.

The rearrangement uses TRBV10-2 and TRBJ1-2; D is possibly TRBD1 (5 bases). Per germline, CDR1 WSHSY and CDR2 SAAADI. The CDR3 runs 15 residues. Deletions cut 2 bases from V and 0 bases from J, with 10 bases between. The DNA for the CDR3 is TGCGCCAGCAGTGAGGTGACAGATCCTAACTATGGCTACACCTTC. Translated, it gives CASSEVTDPNYGYTF.

This clonotype was found many times. The V call is TRBV2, the J call TRBJ1-1; 7 bases line up with TRBD1. This CDR3 comprises 13 residues. From germline, CDR1 is SNHLY and CDR2 FYNNEI. V was clipped by 5 bases and J by 1 base; unmatched bases: 1. In DNA, the CDR3 is TGTGCCAGCAGTAAGGGGGCGAACACTGAAGCTTTCTTT. Its translation: CASSKGANTEAFF.

This clonotype came up many times. CDR3 DNA sequence: TGTGCCAGCAGCTTAGATGGGTTTGGGACAGGGGGCGGGAACACTGAAGCTTTCTTT. This translates into CASSLDGFGTGGGNTEAFF. The V gene is TRBV11-2, the J gene TRBJ1-1; 12 bases fit TRBD1. The CDR3 loop spans 19 amino acids. Looked up from germline, CDR1 is SGHAT and CDR2 is FQNNGV. The V gene end was trimmed by 0 bases and the J gene end by 1 base; junction bases not matched to a gene: 9.

Worth noting for this clonotype: At one boundary the junction diverges from the germline segment, which might be a read error. The V gene is TRBV7-9, the J gene TRBJ2-7; TRBD2 matches 12 bases. CDR1 is SEHNR and CDR2 is FQNEAQ in the germline V gene (reference sequence). The CDR3 is 17 residues long. CDR3 in amino acids: CASSQILLAGGRGEQYF. CDR3 sequence (DNA): TGCGCCAGCAGCCAGATCCTCCTAGCGGGAGGGCGAGGGGAGCAGTACTTC.

This clonotype was detected ten times or more. CDR3 nucleotide sequence: TGTGCCAGCAGCTCTAAGTCAAGGACAGGGGATGAAAAACTGTTTTTT. Its protein is CASSSKSRTGDEKLFF. J is TRBJ1-4 and V is TRBV7-8, with 9 bases matching TRBD1. The CDR3 sequence is 16 residues long. CDR1 and CDR2 from the germline V gene are SGHVS and FQNEAQ. The junction had 9 bases not matched to a gene; V was cut back by 4 bases and J by 6 bases.

The chain combines TRBV12-3 or TRBV12-4 with TRBJ2-1; tentatively, D is TRBD1 or TRBD2 (5 bases each). Trimming removed 5 bases at V and 4 bases at J, with 15 bases between. This CDR3 is 15 amino acids long. The CDR3 DNA follows: TGTGCCAGCAGTCCGACGAGGGGTGCTTACAATGAGCAGTTCTTC. Its protein product is CASSPTRGAYNEQFF.

The table lists this clonotype with many counts. The genes are TRBV18 and TRBJ2-7, with D perhaps TRBD2 (5 bases). Germline values: CDR1 KGHSH, CDR2 LQKENI. V was clipped by 3 bases and J by 6 bases, with 15 bases between them. The CDR3 sequence is 14 residues long. Here the CDR3 reads CASSPGVHFREQYF. The CDR3 DNA reads as TGTGCCAGCTCACCGGGAGTCCACTTCCGCGAGCAGTACTTC.

This clonotype was counted at least ten times. The genes are TRBV6-7 and TRBJ1-1; D remains unclear. TRBV6-7 is designated an ORF whose function remains uncertain. This CDR3 comprises 14 residues. The V end lost 0 bases, the J end lost 3 bases, and 8 bases lay between the germline ends. The CDR3 nucleotides are TGTGCCAGCAGTTACTCAGGCTCTTACACTGAAGCTTTCTTT. Translating gives CASSYSGSYTEAFF.

Many counts were recorded for this clonotype. The V and J genes are TRBV6-2 or TRBV6-3 and TRBJ2-3; D call uncertain. The germline V and J ends were trimmed by 0 bases and 0 bases, with 13 bases remaining between them. CDR1 is MNHEY, CDR2 SVGEGT, per germline. The CDR3 is made up of 17 amino acids. The CDR3 here is CASSYSDTFSSTDTQYF. The CDR3 DNA reads as TGTGCCAGCAGTTACTCGGATACGTTTTCTAGCACAGATACGCAGTATTTT.

In this sample, this clonotype turned up a few times. The V gene is TRBV20-1, the J gene TRBJ1-5; no firm D call. This CDR3 region has 12 residues. Per germline, CDR1 DFQATT and CDR2 SNEGSKA (reference sequence). V lost 4 bases to trimming and J lost 9 bases, with 13 bases between them. For the CDR3, the DNA is TGCAGTGCTACCGGGCTTATGGGGCCCCAGCATTTT. Translating it yields CSATGLMGPQHF.

This chain uses TRBV29-1 with TRBJ2-3; D remains ambiguous. Trimming took 4 bases from V and 0 from J, leaving 8 bases between them. This CDR3 has 13 amino acids. Looked up from germline, CDR1 is SQVTM and CDR2 is ANQGSEA. CDR3 loop: CSVVGSSTDTQYF. CDR3 nucleotide sequence: TGCAGCGTTGTTGGGTCTAGCACAGATACGCAGTATTTT.